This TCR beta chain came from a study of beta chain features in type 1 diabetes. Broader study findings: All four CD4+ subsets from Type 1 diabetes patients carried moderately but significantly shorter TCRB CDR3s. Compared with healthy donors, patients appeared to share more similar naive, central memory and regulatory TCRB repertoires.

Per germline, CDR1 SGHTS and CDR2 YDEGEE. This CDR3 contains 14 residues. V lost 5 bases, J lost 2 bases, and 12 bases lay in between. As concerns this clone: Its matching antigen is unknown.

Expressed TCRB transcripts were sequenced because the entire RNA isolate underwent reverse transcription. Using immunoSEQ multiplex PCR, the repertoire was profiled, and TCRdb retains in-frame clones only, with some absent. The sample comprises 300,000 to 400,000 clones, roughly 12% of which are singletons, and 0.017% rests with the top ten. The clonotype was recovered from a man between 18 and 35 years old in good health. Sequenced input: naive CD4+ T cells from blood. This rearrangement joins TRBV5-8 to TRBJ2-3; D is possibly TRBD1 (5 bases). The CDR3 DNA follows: TGTGCCAGCAGTTCGCAGGGCTACACAGATACGCAGTATTTT. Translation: CASSSQGYTDTQYF.